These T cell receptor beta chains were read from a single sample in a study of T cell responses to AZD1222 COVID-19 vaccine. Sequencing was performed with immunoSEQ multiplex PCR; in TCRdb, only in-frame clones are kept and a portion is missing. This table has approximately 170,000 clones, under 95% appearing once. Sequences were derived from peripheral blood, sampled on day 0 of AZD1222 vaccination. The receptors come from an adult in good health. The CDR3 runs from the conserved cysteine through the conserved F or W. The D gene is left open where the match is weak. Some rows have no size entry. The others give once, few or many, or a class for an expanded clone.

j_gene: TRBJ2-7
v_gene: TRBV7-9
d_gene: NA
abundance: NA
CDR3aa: CASSLVSADNEQYF
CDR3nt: TGTGCCAGCAGCTTAGTCAGTGCGGATAACGAGCAGTACTTC

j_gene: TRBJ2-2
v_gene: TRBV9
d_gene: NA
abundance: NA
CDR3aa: CASSVGPTGELFF
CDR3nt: TGTGCCAGCAGCGTAGGTCCCACCGGGGAGCTGTTTTTT

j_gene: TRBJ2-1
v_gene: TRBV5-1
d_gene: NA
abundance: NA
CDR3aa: CASSLVAGSLSYNEQFF
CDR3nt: TGCGCCAGCAGCTTGGTCGCGGGGAGCTTAAGCTACAATGAGCAGTTCTTC

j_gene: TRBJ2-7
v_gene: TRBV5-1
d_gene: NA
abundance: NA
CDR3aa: CASSLTSLAYEQYF
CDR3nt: TGCGCCAGCAGCTTGACCTCCCTGGCCTACGAGCAGTACTTC

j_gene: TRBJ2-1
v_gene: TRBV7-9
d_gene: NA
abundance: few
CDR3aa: CASSLFGVQVDNEQFF
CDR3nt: TGTGCCAGCAGCTTATTCGGGGTCCAGGTTGACAATGAGCAGTTCTTC

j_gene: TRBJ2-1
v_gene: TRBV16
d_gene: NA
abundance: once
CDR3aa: CASSPFDLNEQFF
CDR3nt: TGTGCCAGCAGCCCTTTCGACCTAAATGAGCAGTTCTTC

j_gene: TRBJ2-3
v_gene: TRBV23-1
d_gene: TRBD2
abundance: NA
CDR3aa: CASSHSTSGRADRYF
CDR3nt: TGCGCCAGCAGTCATTCGACTAGCGGGAGGGCCGACAGGTATTTT

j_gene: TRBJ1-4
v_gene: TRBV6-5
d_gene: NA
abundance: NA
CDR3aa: CASSAQDLEKLFF
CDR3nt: TGTGCCAGCAGCGCACAAGACCTTGAAAAACTGTTTTTT

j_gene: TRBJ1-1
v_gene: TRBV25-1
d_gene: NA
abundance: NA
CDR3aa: CASSVAGPNTEAFF
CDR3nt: TGTGCCAGCAGTGTGGCGGGGCCGAACACTGAAGCTTTCTTT

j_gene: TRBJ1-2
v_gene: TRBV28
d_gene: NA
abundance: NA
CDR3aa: CASRDRFLYGYTF
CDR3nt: TGTGCCAGCAGGGACAGATTCCTCTATGGCTACACCTTC

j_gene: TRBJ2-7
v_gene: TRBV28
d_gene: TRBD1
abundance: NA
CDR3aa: CAVGQALNEQYF
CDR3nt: TGTGCCGTCGGACAGGCCCTAAACGAGCAGTACTTC

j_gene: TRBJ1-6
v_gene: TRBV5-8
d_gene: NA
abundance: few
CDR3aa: CASSPYPGTFDSPLHF
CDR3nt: TGTGCCAGCAGCCCGTACCCGGGAACCTTTGATTCACCCCTCCACTTT

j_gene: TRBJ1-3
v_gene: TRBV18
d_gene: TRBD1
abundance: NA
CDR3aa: CASSLFRHGTDSGNTIYF
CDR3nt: TGTGCCAGCTCACTCTTTCGGCATGGGACAGACTCTGGAAACACCATATATTTT

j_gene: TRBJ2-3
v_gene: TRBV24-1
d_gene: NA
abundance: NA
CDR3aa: CATSDLADTQYF
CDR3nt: TGTGCCACCAGTGATTTGGCAGATACGCAGTATTTT

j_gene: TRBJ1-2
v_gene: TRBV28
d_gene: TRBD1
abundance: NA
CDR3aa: CALQRTGVRGGYTF
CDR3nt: TGTGCCCTCCAGAGGACAGGGGTAAGGGGTGGCTACACCTTC

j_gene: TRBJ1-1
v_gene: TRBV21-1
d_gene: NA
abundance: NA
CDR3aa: CASSKGAGNTEAFF
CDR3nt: TGTGCCAGCAGCAAAGGAGCGGGGAACACTGAAGCTTTCTTT

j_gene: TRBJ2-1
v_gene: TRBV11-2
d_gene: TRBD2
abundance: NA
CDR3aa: CASSSTSGTGNEQFF
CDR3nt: TGTGCCAGCAGTTCGACTAGCGGGACGGGGAATGAGCAGTTCTTC

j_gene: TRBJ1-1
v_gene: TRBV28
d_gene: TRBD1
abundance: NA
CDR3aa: CASSLGGQGAMRRNTEAFF
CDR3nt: TGTGCCAGCAGTTTAGGGGGACAGGGGGCGATGCGAAGGAACACTGAAGCTTTCTTT

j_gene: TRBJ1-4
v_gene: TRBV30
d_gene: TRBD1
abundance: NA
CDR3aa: CAWTAGTGGGKLFF
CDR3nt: TGTGCCTGGACAGCCGGGACAGGGGGCGGAAAACTGTTTTTT

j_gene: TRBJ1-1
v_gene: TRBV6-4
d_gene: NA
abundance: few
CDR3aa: CASRAAGGHTEAFF
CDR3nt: TGTGCCAGCAGAGCCGCGGGGGGACACACTGAAGCTTTCTTT

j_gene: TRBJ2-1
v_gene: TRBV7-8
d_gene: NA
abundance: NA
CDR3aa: CASSLGGLGSEQFF
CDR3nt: TGTGCCAGCAGCTTAGGCGGCCTCGGTAGTGAGCAGTTCTTC

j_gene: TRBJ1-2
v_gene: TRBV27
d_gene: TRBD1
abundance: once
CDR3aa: CASSHRRPGQMYGYTF
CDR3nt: TGTGCCAGCAGCCATCGGCGACCGGGACAGATGTATGGCTACACCTTC

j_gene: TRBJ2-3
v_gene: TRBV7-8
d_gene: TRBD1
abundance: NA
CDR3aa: CASSFGQVVTDTQYF
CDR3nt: TGTGCCAGCAGCTTCGGACAGGTGGTCACAGATACGCAGTATTTT

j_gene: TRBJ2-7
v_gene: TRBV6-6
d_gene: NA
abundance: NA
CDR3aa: CASSTKIYEQYF
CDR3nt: TGTGCCAGCAGCACAAAGATTTACGAGCAGTACTTC

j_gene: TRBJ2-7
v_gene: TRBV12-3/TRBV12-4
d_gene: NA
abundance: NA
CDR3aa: CATLRVPYEQYF
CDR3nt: TGTGCCACCCTCCGGGTCCCCTACGAGCAGTACTTC

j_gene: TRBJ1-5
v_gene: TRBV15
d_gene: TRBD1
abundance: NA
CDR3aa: CATSFDRVGNQPQHF
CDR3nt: TGTGCCACCAGTTTCGACAGGGTAGGCAATCAGCCCCAGCATTTT

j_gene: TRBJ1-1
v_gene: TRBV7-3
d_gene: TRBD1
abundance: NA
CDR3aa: CASSSDRGDTEAFF
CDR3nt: TGTGCCAGCAGCTCGGACAGGGGAGACACTGAAGCTTTCTTT

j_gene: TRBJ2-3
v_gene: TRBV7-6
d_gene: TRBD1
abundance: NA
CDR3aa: CASSFGADRGRTSRPDTQYF
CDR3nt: TGTGCCAGCAGCTTTGGGGCCGACAGGGGGAGAACTAGTCGGCCAGATACGCAGTATTTT

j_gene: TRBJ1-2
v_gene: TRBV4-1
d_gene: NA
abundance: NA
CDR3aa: CASSQDGGYTF
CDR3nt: TGCGCCAGCAGCCAAGACGGAGGCTACACCTTC

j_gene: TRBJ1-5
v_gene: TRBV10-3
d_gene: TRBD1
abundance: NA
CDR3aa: CAISESSPGGGQPQHF
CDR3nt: TGTGCCATCAGTGAGTCGTCCCCAGGGGGCGGCCAGCCCCAGCATTTT

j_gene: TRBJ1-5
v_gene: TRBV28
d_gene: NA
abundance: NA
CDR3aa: CASDETGINQPQHF
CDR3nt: TGTGCCAGCGACGAGACAGGTATAAATCAGCCCCAGCATTTT

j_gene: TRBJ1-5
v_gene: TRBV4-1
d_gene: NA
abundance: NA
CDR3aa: CASSQDLVNQPQHF
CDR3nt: TGCGCCAGCAGCCAAGATCTTGTCAATCAGCCCCAGCATTTT

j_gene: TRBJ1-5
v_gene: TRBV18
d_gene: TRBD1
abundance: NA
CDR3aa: CASSLDPGGEGNQPQHF
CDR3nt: TGTGCCAGCTCACTAGACCCAGGGGGCGAGGGCAATCAGCCCCAGCATTTT

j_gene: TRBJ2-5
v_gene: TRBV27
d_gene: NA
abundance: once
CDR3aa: CASSIDRGKETQYF
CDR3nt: TGTGCCAGCAGTATTGACAGAGGGAAAGAGACCCAGTACTTC

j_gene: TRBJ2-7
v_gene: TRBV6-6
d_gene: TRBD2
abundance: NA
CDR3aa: CASRSSGGTYEQYF
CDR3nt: TGTGCCAGCAGAAGCAGCGGGGGAACCTACGAGCAGTACTTC

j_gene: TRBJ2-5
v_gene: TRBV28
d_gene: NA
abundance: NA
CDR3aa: CATHPLRGGGETQYF
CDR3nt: TGTGCCACCCACCCCTTGCGGGGAGGGGGGGAGACCCAGTACTTC

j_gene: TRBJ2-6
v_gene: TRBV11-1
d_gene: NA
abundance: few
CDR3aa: CASSLWGAEGANVLTF
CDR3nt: TGTGCCAGCAGCCTCTGGGGGGCGGAAGGGGCCAACGTCCTGACTTTC

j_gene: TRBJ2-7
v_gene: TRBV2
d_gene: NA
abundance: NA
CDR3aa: CASSEAWSEQYF
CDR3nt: TGTGCCAGCAGTGAAGCGTGGAGCGAGCAGTACTTC

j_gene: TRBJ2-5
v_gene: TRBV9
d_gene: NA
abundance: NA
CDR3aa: CASSVSHGQETQYF
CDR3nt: TGTGCCAGCAGCGTAAGTCACGGACAAGAGACCCAGTACTTC

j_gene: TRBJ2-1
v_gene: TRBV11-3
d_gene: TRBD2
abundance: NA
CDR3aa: CASTTSGRHNEQFF
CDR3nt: TGTGCCAGCACCACTAGCGGGAGGCACAATGAGCAGTTCTTC

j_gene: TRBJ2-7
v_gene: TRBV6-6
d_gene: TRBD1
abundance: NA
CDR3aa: CASKGQGFYEQYF
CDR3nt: TGTGCCAGCAAGGGACAGGGGTTCTACGAGCAGTACTTC

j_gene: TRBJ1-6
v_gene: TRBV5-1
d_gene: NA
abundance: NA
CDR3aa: CASSLRRVEDNSPLHF
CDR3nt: TGCGCCAGCAGCTTGCGAAGGGTAGAGGATAATTCACCCCTCCACTTT

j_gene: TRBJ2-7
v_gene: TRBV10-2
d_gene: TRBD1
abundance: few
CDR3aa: CASSDGIRTGSFEQYF
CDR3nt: TGCGCCAGCAGTGACGGAATCAGGACAGGGTCCTTCGAGCAGTACTTC

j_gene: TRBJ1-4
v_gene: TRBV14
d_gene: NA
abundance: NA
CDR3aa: CASSQDPWQGREKLFF
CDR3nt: TGTGCCAGCAGCCAAGATCCGTGGCAGGGGAGGGAAAAACTGTTTTTT

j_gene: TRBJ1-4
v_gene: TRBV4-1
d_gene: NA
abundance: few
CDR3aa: CASSQENWGFEKLFF
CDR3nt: TGCGCCAGCAGCCAAGAAAACTGGGGATTTGAAAAACTGTTTTTT

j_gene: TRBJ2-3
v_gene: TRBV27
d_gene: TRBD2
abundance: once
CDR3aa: CASIRGTSGQVTDTQYF
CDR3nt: TGTGCCAGCATCCGAGGGACTAGCGGGCAAGTCACAGATACGCAGTATTTT

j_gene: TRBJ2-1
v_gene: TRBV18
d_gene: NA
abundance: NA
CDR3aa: CASSPLPGNYNEQFF
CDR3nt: TGTGCCAGCTCACCACTTCCAGGGAATTACAATGAGCAGTTCTTC

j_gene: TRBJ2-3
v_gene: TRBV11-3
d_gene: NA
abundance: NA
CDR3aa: CASSLYPADTQYF
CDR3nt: TGTGCCAGCAGCTTATATCCCGCAGATACGCAGTATTTT

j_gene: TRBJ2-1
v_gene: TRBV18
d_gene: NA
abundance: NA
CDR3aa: CASSPPSRFNEQFF
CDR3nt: TGTGCCAGCTCACCACCGTCACGGTTCAATGAGCAGTTCTTC

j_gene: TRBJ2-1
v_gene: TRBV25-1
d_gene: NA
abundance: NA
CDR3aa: CASRGLANEQFF
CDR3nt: TGTGCCAGCCGGGGACTGGCCAATGAGCAGTTCTTC

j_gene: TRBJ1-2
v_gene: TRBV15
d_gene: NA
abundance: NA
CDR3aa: CATSRRGGGGQDGYTF
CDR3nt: TGTGCCACCAGCAGACGGGGGGGCGGGGGGCAGGATGGCTACACCTTC